This T cell receptor (beta chain) was identified during a study of cytomegalovirus exposure and HLA in healthy donors. Trimming pared 4 bases from V and 1 base from J, leaving 9 bases between. The CDR3 is 14 residues long. In germline, CDR1 is SGHDT, CDR2 YYEEEE. Primers included in the PCR were 60 Vbeta and 13 Jbeta primers. In the original analysis: Per a later analysis, the number of unique TCR beta chains was approximately 80 million, of which some 9.9 million were shared. Profiling relied on immunoSEQ multiplex PCR, and the TCRdb table lists in-frame clones only, not all of them. V and J calls and clone size are as listed in that table; D and trimming were resolved from the DNA. Of under 120,000 clones detected, 74% appear once; the ten largest clones hold less than 3.5%. General study points: Accurate predictions that matched the HLA-A and HLA-B alleles of most subjects were reportedly made from TCR beta sequences. Reportedly, cytomegalovirus status was diagnosed with high sensitivity and specificity. Of the V segments, some could not be distinguished, including TRBV6-2 and TRBV6-3, and were excluded.

This clone was observed a handful of times. The antigen remains unidentified. The TCR was taken from a middle-aged man in good health and CMV-seropositive. V gene TRBV5-6 combines with J gene TRBJ2-4; unclear D gene. Sequencing input: PBMCs. The CDR3 region is CASSTSGAKNIQYF. For the CDR3, the DNA is TGTGCCAGCAGCACCTCTGGCGCCAAAAACATTCAGTACTTC.